Each of the 28 T cell receptor beta chains below was sequenced from the same sample in a study of CD8 T cells in Susac syndrome. With random hexamers, 0.5 to 1 ug RNA was reverse transcribed. MiXCR, applied by TCRdb to the immunoSEQ multiplex PCR reads, yields one record per CDR3 protein. The sample contains about 280,000 distinct CDR3 sequences, about 88% of which appear only once. Sequences were obtained from CD8+ T cells from PBMCs. The receptor set was obtained from a human donor with multiple sclerosis.

This clonotype has just one count. The rearrangement uses TRBV5-1 and TRBJ2-3, with D maybe TRBD1 (6 bases). Trimming took off 3 bases at V and 1 base at J, with 12 bases between the two ends. Germline-derived CDR1 and CDR2 are SGHRS and YFSETQ. This CDR3 contains 15 residues. The CDR3 sequence: CASSYRQAGTDTQYF. The CDR3 coding sequence is TGCGCCAGCAGCTATCGACAGGCGGGCACAGATACGCAGTATTTT.

J is TRBJ1-1 and V is TRBV9; D is perhaps TRBD1 (5 bases). The V gene lost 0 bases and the J gene lost 0 bases, with 12 bases spanning the gap. The CDR3 has 16 amino acids. Germline CDR1 is SGDLS and CDR2 is YYNGEE. Written as DNA, the CDR3 is TGTGCCAGCAGCGTAGCGGTCGGGGACGTGAACACTGAAGCTTTCTTT. It encodes CASSVAVGDVNTEAFF.

This chain connects TRBV27 to TRBJ1-2, with D possibly matching TRBD1 (5 bases). Germline V gene lookup returns CDR1 MNHEY and CDR2 SMNVEV (reference sequence). The CDR3 spans 13 residues. Between the trimmed V and J ends, which lost 4 bases and 6 bases, there was a span of 12 bases. As DNA, the CDR3 is TGTGCCAGCAGTTCAGGGATTGGGGATGGCTACACCTTC. Translation: CASSSGIGDGYTF.

This rearrangement joins TRBV12-5 to TRBJ1-2; tentatively, D is TRBD1 (6 bases). The CDR3 spans 16 residues. V lost 5 bases and J 3 bases, leaving 19 bases between the germline ends. Germline CDR1 and CDR2: LGHNT and FRNRAP. In DNA form, the CDR3 reads TGTGCTAGTGGTCCCGGGACATCCTCTCGGGACTATGGCTACACCTTC. Translation: CASGPGTSSRDYGYTF.

CDR3 bases: TGTGCCAGCAGCCGGACTAGCGGGAGAGTAGATACGCAGTATTTT. This gives the protein CASSRTSGRVDTQYF. The V call is TRBV7-6, the J call TRBJ2-3; the match to TRBD2 covers 13 bases. Trimming cost V 5 bases and J 5 bases; bases outside gene matches: 4. The germline V gene has CDR1 SGHVS and CDR2 FNYEAQ. CDR3 length equals 15 residues.

The rearrangement joins TRBV5-1 to TRBJ2-5; perhaps D is TRBD1 or TRBD2 (5 bases each). From germline, CDR1 is SGHRS and CDR2 YFSETQ. The CDR3 sequence is 15 residues long. Trimming took off 3 bases at V and 4 bases at J, with 16 bases between the two ends. This chain's CDR3 is CASSSSGQRGETQYF. The CDR3 region has the DNA TGCGCCAGCAGCTCGTCTGGGCAGAGGGGAGAGACCCAGTACTTC.

The rearrangement joins TRBV27 to TRBJ2-1, with D possibly TRBD2 on 5 matching bases. V lost 4 bases, J lost 15 bases, and 16 bases lay in between. Germline V CDR1 and CDR2: MNHEY, SMNVEV (reference sequence). This CDR3 has 12 residues. The CDR3 spells CASSSLVGSLFF. DNA of the CDR3: TGTGCCAGCAGTTCACTAGTAGGAAGTCTGTTCTTC.

The rearrangement links TRBV28 to TRBJ2-1; 11 bases are shared with TRBD2. From germline, CDR1 is MDHEN and CDR2 SYDVKM. This CDR3 has 15 amino acids. J gave up 10 bases and V 2 bases, and 7 bases lay outside the gene matches. The CDR3 sequence: CASSLLLAGGDEQFF. In DNA, the CDR3 is TGTGCCAGCAGTTTACTGCTAGCGGGAGGCGACGAGCAGTTCTTC.

The chain has TRBV27 and TRBJ2-3, with 7 bases fitting TRBD1. J was trimmed by 2 bases and V by 3 bases; bases with no gene match: 5. CDR1 is MNHEY and CDR2 is SMNVEV in the germline V gene (reference sequence). The CDR3 sequence is 15 residues long. CDR3 DNA sequence: TGTGCCAGCAGTTTGGGGACAGTGAACACAGATACGCAGTATTTT. As protein: CASSLGTVNTDTQYF.

The chain links TRBV10-1 to TRBJ2-3; tentatively, D is TRBD1 (5 bases). Germline CDR1 and CDR2: WNHNN and SYGVQD (reference sequence). Trimming pared 6 bases from V and 8 bases from J, leaving 12 bases between. The CDR3 runs 12 residues. The CDR3 coding sequence is TGCGCCAGCAGAGACCCCAGGGTTACGCAGTATTTT. Protein: CASRDPRVTQYF.

The CDR3 bases are TGTGCCAGCAGCCCCGAGGTATTAGCGGACACAGATACGCAGTATTTT. Translating it yields CASSPEVLADTDTQYF. The chain joins TRBV7-6 to TRBJ2-3, with a weak D call TRBD2 (6 bases). The germline V gene encodes CDR1 SGHVS and CDR2 FNYEAQ. The CDR3 runs to 16 residues. V lost 5 bases, J lost 2 bases, and 17 bases lay in between.

This chain uses TRBV9 with TRBJ1-1, with 8 bases identical to TRBD1. The junction had 11 bases not matched to a gene; V was cut back by 3 bases and J by 1 base. The CDR3 extends over 17 amino acids. Germline V gene lookup returns CDR1 SGDLS and CDR2 YYNGEE. The CDR3 here is CASSAQGAPGANTEAFF. The CDR3 DNA sequence: TGTGCCAGCAGCGCTCAGGGGGCGCCGGGGGCGAACACTGAAGCTTTCTTT.

The J gene is TRBJ2-3, the V gene TRBV7-3; 9 bases line up with TRBD1. Germline values: CDR1 SGHTA, CDR2 FQGTGA. V shed 5 bases and J 3 bases; nucleotides not matched to a gene: 18. The CDR3 contains 19 residues. CDR3 DNA sequence: TGTGCCAGCAGCCCACACGCCACCTGGGGGACAGGGAATACAGATACGCAGTATTTT. This encodes CASSPHATWGTGNTDTQYF.

This sequence joins TRBV28 and TRBJ2-3; perhaps TRBD2 as D (6 bases). CDR1 MDHEN and CDR2 SYDVKM come from the germline V gene. The V gene lost 5 bases and the J gene lost 1 base, with 13 bases spanning the gap. This CDR3 has 15 residues. The CDR3 region has the DNA TGTGCCAGCAGTCCCCCAGCTAGCGGCACAGATACGCAGTATTTT. Amino acids: CASSPPASGTDTQYF.

The chain is built from TRBV6-5 and TRBJ1-2, with TRBD1 matching 11 bases. The CDR3 length is 16 residues. After removal of 3 bases from V and 4 bases from J, the junction contained 7 bases not matched to a gene. Germline CDR1 MNHEY, CDR2 SVGAGI. For the CDR3, the DNA is TGTGCCAGCAGTTATCGGACAGGGGGCGTTGGCTATGGCTACACCTTC. Translating it yields CASSYRTGGVGYGYTF.

The V gene is TRBV7-3, the J gene TRBJ2-1; the match to TRBD1 covers 7 bases. V was clipped by 4 bases and J by 0 bases; unmatched bases: 15. CDR3 size: 19 residues. CDR1 is SGHTA, CDR2 FQGTGA, per germline. The CDR3 DNA sequence: TGTGCCAGCAGCTCGACCGCTGGGGAACAGGGGCGCTCCTACAATGAGCAGTTCTTC. The encoded protein is CASSSTAGEQGRSYNEQFF. Variable domain in full (rest from reference TRBV7-3 and TRBJ2-1): GAGVSQTPSNKVTEKGKYVELRCDPISGHTALYWYRQSLGQGPEFLIYFQGTGAADDSGLPNDRFFAVRPEGSVSTLKIQRTERGDSAVYLCASSSTAGEQGRSYNEQFFGPGTRLTVL.

This chain uses TRBV6-6 with TRBJ2-1, with TRBD2 matching over 10 bases. Germline trimming cut 3 bases from V and 8 bases from J; bases unmatched to any gene: 7. CDR1 and CDR2 from the germline V gene are MNHNY and SVGAGI (reference sequence). CDR3 length: 15 amino acids. The CDR3, as DNA: TGTGCCAGCAGTTATGGAGCGGGAGGGACCTATGAGCAGTTCTTC. Protein sequence: CASSYGAGGTYEQFF.

The CDR3 sequence is CASSLRVNEQFF. The CDR3 DNA follows: TGTGCCAGCAGTTTACGAGTGAATGAGCAGTTCTTC. This sequence joins TRBV12-3 or TRBV12-4 and TRBJ2-1; D gene unclear. CDR3 length: 12 amino acids. Trimming pared 2 bases from V and 7 bases from J, leaving 6 bases between.

The rearrangement uses TRBV3-1 and TRBJ2-7; no reliable D call. CDR3 size: 14 residues. CDR1 and CDR2 from the germline V gene are LGHDT and YNNKEL (reference sequence). V was trimmed by 1 base and J by 1 base, leaving 8 bases between them. CDR3 residues: CASSQGVGSYEQYF. CDR3 sequence (DNA): TGTGCCAGCAGCCAAGGGGTAGGTTCCTACGAGCAGTACTTC.

This clonotype came up once. For the CDR3, the DNA is TGTGCCAGCAGTGACTCGAGAGCGAGAGCTTTCTTT. Residues: CASSDSRARAFF. The chain is built from TRBV6-4 and TRBJ1-1, with D unresolved. CDR1 and CDR2 (germline): MRHNA, SNTAGT. Trimming pared 0 bases from V and 10 bases from J, leaving 9 bases between. This CDR3 has 12 residues.

This clonotype has only a few counts. The rearrangement uses TRBV27 and TRBJ2-2, with 9 positions matching TRBD2. The CDR3 sequence is 13 residues long. J gave up 8 bases and V 7 bases, and 5 bases lay outside the gene matches. Per germline, CDR1 MNHEY and CDR2 SMNVEV (reference sequence). The CDR3 sequence is CASKLAGGGELFF. CDR3 coding DNA: TGTGCCAGCAAACTAGCGGGTGGGGGGGAGCTGTTTTTT.

This clonotype occurred a few times. V is TRBV7-8 and J is TRBJ2-7; D assignment may be TRBD1 or TRBD2 (5 bases each). The CDR3 is 13 amino acids. V lost 5 bases and J lost 3, with 11 bases in between. Looked up from germline, CDR1 is SGHVS and CDR2 is FQNEAQ. This CDR3 reads CASSPRGDYEQYF. The CDR3, as DNA: TGTGCCAGCAGCCCCCGAGGGGACTACGAGCAGTACTTC.

The rearrangement links TRBV18 to TRBJ2-5, with D unresolved. This CDR3 spans 15 amino acids. CDR1 and CDR2 from the germline V gene are KGHSH and LQKENI. V was clipped by 3 bases and J by 0 bases, with 11 bases between them. CDR3 coding DNA: TGTGCCAGCTCACCTGTAACTACCTACCAAGAGACCCAGTACTTC. Protein sequence: CASSPVTTYQETQYF.

The rearrangement joins TRBV28 to TRBJ1-5, with 9 bases aligning to TRBD1. The CDR3 sequence is 14 residues long. V was pared by 5 bases and J by 7 bases, with 6 bases of the junction left unmatched. CDR1 is MDHEN and CDR2 is SYDVKM in the germline V gene. This CDR3 is CASSRTGENQPQHF. In DNA, the CDR3 is TGTGCCAGCAGTCGGACAGGGGAGAACCAGCCCCAGCATTTT. Based on the CDR3 plus reference TRBV28 and TRBJ1-5, the full variable domain is DVKVTQSSRYLVKRTGEKVFLECVQDMDHENMFWYRQDPGLGLRLIYFSYDVKMKEKGDIPEGYSVSREKKERFSLILESASTNQTSMYLCASSRTGENQPQHFGDGTRLSIL.

This clonotype appeared a few times. The V call is TRBV6-1, the J call TRBJ1-2, with D unclear. There are 14 residues in the CDR3. Germline V gene sequence: CDR1 MNHNS, CDR2 SASEGT. V lost 6 bases, J lost 8 bases, and 19 bases lay in between. DNA for the CDR3: TGTGCCAGCAGCCCGGGGATGGGTGCCTGGGGCTACACCTTC. Amino acids: CASSPGMGAWGYTF.

The V gene is TRBV6-5, the J gene TRBJ2-7; possible D gene TRBD2, 7 bases. V was shortened by 6 bases and J by 1 base, with 16 bases between the two germline ends. The CDR3 extends over 15 amino acids. Germline V gives CDR1 MNHEY, CDR2 SVGAGI. CDR3 sequence (DNA): TGTGCCAGCAGAAAGGGGGGGACTACGTCCTACGAGCAGTACTTC. It is translated as CASRKGGTTSYEQYF.

This chain uses TRBV15 with TRBJ2-2; 9 bases line up with TRBD1. Germline CDR1 reads LNHNV; CDR2 reads YYDKDF (reference sequence). The ends lost 8 bases at V and 4 bases at J; junction bases unmatched: 2. CDR3 length: 13 residues. DNA for the CDR3: TGTGCCACCCTGGGACAGGGCACCGGGGAGCTGTTTTTT. Translation gives CATLGQGTGELFF.

The V and J genes are TRBV3-1 and TRBJ2-1; 10 nucleotides align to TRBD1. The germline gives CDR1 LGHDT, CDR2 YNNKEL (reference sequence). V lost 1 base, J lost 8 bases, and 8 bases stayed unmatched. CDR3 length: 16 residues. This CDR3 is CASSQATRDRGDEQFF. DNA for the CDR3: TGTGCCAGCAGCCAAGCCACCAGGGACAGGGGCGATGAGCAGTTCTTC.